The rows below give T cell receptor beta chains drawn from one sample of a study of blood T cell repertoires in COVID-19. Profiled with immunoSEQ multiplex PCR; TCRdb holds only in-frame clones, not every one. Seen here are some 530,000 clones, approximately 86% observed once, and the top ten hold approximately 8.3%. Sequenced: PBMCs or T cells enriched from blood (not recorded which). These receptor sequences come from an older woman who had recovered from COVID-19. Both conserved end residues are part of each CDR3. D genes are given only for firm matches. For some rows the clone size is stated as once, few or many, or as a class when expanded; others skip it.

size | J | D | V | CDR3 | DNA
once | TRBJ1-2 | TRBD1 | TRBV24-1 | CATSDTSTGQNYGYTF | TGTGCCACCAGTGATACGTCGACAGGGCAGAACTATGGCTACACCTTC
- | TRBJ2-7 | - | TRBV18 | CASSPTGLYEQYF | TGTGCCAGCTCACCGACGGGTTTGTACGAGCAGTACTTC
- | TRBJ1-5 | TRBD1 | TRBV5-7 | CASSFTRRTGKESNQPQHF | TGTGCCAGCAGCTTTACCCGTCGGACAGGGAAGGAAAGCAATCAGCCCCAGCATTTT
few | TRBJ2-7 | - | TRBV6-5 | CASSYGGTYEQYF | TGTGCCAGCAGTTACGGCGGAACCTACGAGCAGTACTTC
- | TRBJ2-3 | TRBD1 | TRBV4-1 | CASSRGQGFTDTQYF | TGCGCCAGCAGTCGCGGACAGGGATTCACAGATACGCAGTATTTT
- | TRBJ1-3 | - | TRBV18 | CASSQGPGNTIYF | TGTGCCAGCTCACAGGGGCCTGGAAACACCATATATTTT
- | TRBJ1-2 | - | TRBV15 | CATSREAGPNYGYTF | TGTGCCACCAGCAGAGAGGCAGGGCCTAACTATGGCTACACCTTC
- | TRBJ2-3 | TRBD2 | TRBV24-1 | CATSAGGRTSADTQYF | TGTGCCACCAGTGCGGGGGGGCGTACCTCAGCAGATACGCAGTATTTT
- | TRBJ1-6 | - | TRBV18 | CASSPERSGYSNSPLHF | TGTGCCAGCTCACCTGAGAGATCGGGATACTCGAATTCACCCCTCCACTTT
- | TRBJ2-5 | - | TRBV11-2 | CASSLTSRGNQETQYF | TGTGCCAGCAGCTTGACCAGTCGGGGGAACCAAGAGACCCAGTACTTC
- | TRBJ2-3 | - | TRBV18 | CASSPAGGDTDTQYF | TGTGCCAGCTCTCCAGCCGGGGGAGACACAGATACGCAGTATTTT
- | TRBJ1-2 | - | TRBV30 | CAWSVGHSYGYTF | TGTGCCTGGAGTGTAGGACACAGCTATGGCTACACCTTC
- | TRBJ1-3 | TRBD1 | TRBV5-1 | CASSKGQGTAGNTIYF | TGCGCCAGCAGCAAAGGACAGGGAACCGCTGGAAACACCATATATTTT
- | TRBJ2-3 | - | TRBV5-5 | CASSFPGAQGDTQYF | TGTGCCAGCAGCTTCCCTGGGGCCCAGGGGGATACGCAGTATTTT
- | TRBJ2-3 | - | TRBV7-2 | CASSPGGPGTDTQYF | TGTGCCAGCAGCCCCGGGGGGCCCGGCACAGATACGCAGTATTTT
- | TRBJ1-4 | TRBD1 | TRBV5-1 | CASSATGARGEKLFF | TGCGCCAGCAGCGCGACAGGGGCCAGGGGGGAAAAACTGTTTTTT
- | TRBJ1-5 | - | TRBV18 | CASSPSGARQPQHF | TGTGCCAGCTCACCAAGCGGGGCGCGGCAGCCCCAGCATTTT
- | TRBJ1-4 | TRBD1 | TRBV20-1 | CSASLQGVSGNEKLFF | TGCAGTGCTAGTTTACAGGGGGTTTCGGGGAATGAAAAACTGTTTTTT
- | TRBJ2-3 | TRBD1 | TRBV2 | CASGDRDTDTQYF | TGTGCCAGCGGGGACAGGGATACAGATACGCAGTATTTT
- | TRBJ1-2 | - | TRBV5-1 | CASSLVAVNYGYTF | TGCGCCAGCAGCTTGGTCGCAGTGAACTATGGCTACACCTTC
- | TRBJ1-5 | - | TRBV27 | CASSLTAQYQPQHF | TGTGCCAGCAGTTTAACAGCCCAATATCAGCCCCAGCATTTT
once | TRBJ2-2 | TRBD2 | TRBV27 | CVSRRGGNTGELFF | TGTGTCTCCCGTCGGGGGGGAAACACCGGGGAGCTGTTTTTT
once | TRBJ2-2 | - | TRBV7-2 | CASSLIPTGELFF | TGTGCCAGCAGCTTAATCCCGACCGGGGAGCTGTTTTTT
- | TRBJ1-5 | - | TRBV19 | CASSMAGPNQPQHF | TGTGCCAGTAGTATGGCGGGGCCGAATCAGCCCCAGCATTTT
few | TRBJ1-2 | - | TRBV25-1 | CASSETRGNYGYTF | TGTGCCAGCAGTGAAACCCGAGGGAACTATGGCTACACCTTC
once | TRBJ2-3 | - | TRBV18 | CASSPDTSDAQYF | TGTGCCAGCTCACCAGACACGAGTGATGCGCAGTATTTT
- | TRBJ1-4 | - | TRBV5-1 | CASSSGGAATNEKLFF | TGCGCCAGCAGCTCTGGGGGGGCTGCAACTAATGAAAAACTGTTTTTT
- | TRBJ2-1 | TRBD2 | TRBV4-1 | CASSQDPGGGQFF | TGCGCCAGCAGCCAAGATCCGGGCGGGGGGCAGTTCTTC
- | TRBJ2-7 | TRBD2 | TRBV5-1 | CASSLLSAGAYEQYF | TGCGCCAGCAGCTTGTTAAGCGCGGGAGCATACGAGCAGTACTTC
- | TRBJ2-5 | - | TRBV5-4 | CASSLWGGRETQYF | TGTGCCAGCAGCTTGTGGGGGGGCCGAGAGACCCAGTACTTC
- | TRBJ1-5 | - | TRBV6-1 | CASSEALPQPQHF | TGTGCCAGCAGTGAAGCGCTACCGCAGCCCCAGCATTTT
- | TRBJ2-7 | - | TRBV4-2 | CASSQDVRGSEQYF | TGTGCCAGCAGCCAAGATGTTAGGGGCTCCGAGCAGTACTTC
- | TRBJ1-1 | - | TRBV27 | CASSPGTSSGEAFF | TGTGCCAGCAGTCCCGGGACATCTTCGGGTGAAGCTTTCTTT
few | TRBJ2-2 | TRBD1 | TRBV5-1 | CASRQGEGNSGELFF | TGCGCCAGCAGGCAGGGGGAAGGAAATTCCGGGGAGCTGTTTTTT
- | TRBJ1-1 | - | TRBV6-5 | CASSYSTGWNTEAFF | TGTGCCAGCAGTTACTCTACAGGCTGGAACACTGAAGCTTTCTTT
- | TRBJ2-1 | TRBD1 | TRBV5-1 | CASSLPGTGFEQFF | TGCGCCAGCAGCCTACCCGGGACAGGGTTCGAGCAGTTCTTC
- | TRBJ1-5 | - | TRBV3-1/TRBV3-2 | CASSQGRDQPQHF | TGTGCCAGCAGCCAAGGGCGGGACCAGCCCCAGCATTTT
- | TRBJ1-5 | - | TRBV6-5 | CASIGGVSGQPQHF | TGTGCCAGCATCGGAGGGGTTTCGGGTCAGCCCCAGCATTTT
- | TRBJ1-4 | - | TRBV2 | CASSVEQNEKLFF | TGTGCCAGCAGTGTAGAACAGAATGAAAAACTGTTTTTT
once | TRBJ2-2 | - | TRBV6-4 | CASSDRYRRSNTGELFF | TGTGCCAGCAGTGACCGTTACAGGAGATCCAACACCGGGGAGCTGTTTTTT
- | TRBJ2-4 | TRBD1 | TRBV24-1 | CATSQGANIQYF | TGTGCCACCAGCCAGGGGGCCAACATTCAGTACTTC
- | TRBJ1-1 | TRBD1 | TRBV2 | CATETDRGPTEAFF | TGTGCCACCGAAACAGACAGGGGGCCCACTGAAGCTTTCTTT
- | TRBJ2-6 | - | TRBV5-4 | CASSLARGPGANVLTF | TGTGCCAGCAGCTTGGCCAGGGGTCCCGGGGCCAACGTCCTGACTTTC
- | TRBJ2-1 | - | TRBV29-1 | CSVESYLPPDEQFF | TGCAGCGTTGAGTCGTATCTACCGCCGGATGAGCAGTTCTTC
- | TRBJ2-3 | - | TRBV19 | CASSITTDTQYF | TGTGCCAGTAGTATCACTACAGATACGCAGTATTTT
- | TRBJ1-1 | - | TRBV11-3 | CASSFGGGEAFF | TGTGCCAGCAGCTTCGGAGGTGGTGAAGCTTTCTTT
once | TRBJ2-3 | TRBD1 | TRBV2 | CASSEPTGGQDTDTQYF | TGTGCCAGCAGTGAACCCACAGGAGGACAGGACACAGATACGCAGTATTTT
- | TRBJ2-3 | TRBD1 | TRBV6-6 | CASSSRRGGVIDTQYF | TGTGCCAGCAGTTCTCGAAGAGGGGGCGTGATAGATACGCAGTATTTT
- | TRBJ1-2 | - | TRBV3-1/TRBV3-2 | CASSGRGYYGYTF | TGTGCCAGCAGTGGGAGGGGCTACTATGGCTACACCTTC
- | TRBJ1-5 | TRBD1 | TRBV19 | CASRLTGVRPQHF | TGTGCCAGTAGACTTACAGGGGTCCGGCCCCAGCATTTT
- | TRBJ1-4 | - | TRBV2 | CASRGGDGEKLFF | TGTGCCAGCAGGGGGGGGGACGGAGAAAAACTGTTTTTT
- | TRBJ1-2 | TRBD1 | TRBV24-1 | CATSEPTGGGYGYTF | TGTGCCACCAGTGAGCCGACAGGGGGCGGCTATGGCTACACCTTC
- | TRBJ1-2 | - | TRBV3-1/TRBV3-2 | CASSLYGVYYGYTF | TGTGCCAGCAGCTTATACGGGGTCTACTATGGCTACACCTTC
- | TRBJ2-7 | - | TRBV5-1 | CASSLVGAVYEQYF | TGCGCCAGCAGCTTGGTAGGGGCGGTCTACGAGCAGTACTTC